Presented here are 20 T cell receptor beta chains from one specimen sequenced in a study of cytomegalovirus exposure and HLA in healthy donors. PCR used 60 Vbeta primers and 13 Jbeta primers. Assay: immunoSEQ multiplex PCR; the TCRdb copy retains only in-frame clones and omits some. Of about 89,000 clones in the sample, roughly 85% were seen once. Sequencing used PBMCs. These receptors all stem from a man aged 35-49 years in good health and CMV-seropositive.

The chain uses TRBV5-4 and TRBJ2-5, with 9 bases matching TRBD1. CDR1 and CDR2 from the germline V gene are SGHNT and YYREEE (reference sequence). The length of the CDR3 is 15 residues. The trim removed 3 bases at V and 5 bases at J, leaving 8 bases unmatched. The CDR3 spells CASSSKTGTGETQYF. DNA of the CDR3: TGTGCCAGCAGCTCTAAAACAGGGACAGGGGAGACCCAGTACTTC.

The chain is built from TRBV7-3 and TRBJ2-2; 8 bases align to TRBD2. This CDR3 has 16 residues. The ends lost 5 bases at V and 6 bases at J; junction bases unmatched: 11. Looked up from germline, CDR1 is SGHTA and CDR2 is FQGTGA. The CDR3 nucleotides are TGTGCCAGCAGCCCACGGGGGGGGCCGGTCGCCGGGGAGCTGTTTTTT. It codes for CASSPRGGPVAGELFF.

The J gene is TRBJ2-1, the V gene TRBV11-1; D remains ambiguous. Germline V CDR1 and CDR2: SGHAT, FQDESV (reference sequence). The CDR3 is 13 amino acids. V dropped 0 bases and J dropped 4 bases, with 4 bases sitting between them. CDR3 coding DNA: TGTGCCAGCAGCTTAGCCGGTTACAATGAGCAGTTCTTC. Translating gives CASSLAGYNEQFF. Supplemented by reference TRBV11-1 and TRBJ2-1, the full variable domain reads EAEVAQSPRYKITEKSQAVAFWCDPISGHATLYWYRQILGQGPELLVQFQDESVVDDSQLPKDRFSAERLKGVDSTLKIQPAELGDSAMYLCASSLAGYNEQFFGPGTRLTVL.

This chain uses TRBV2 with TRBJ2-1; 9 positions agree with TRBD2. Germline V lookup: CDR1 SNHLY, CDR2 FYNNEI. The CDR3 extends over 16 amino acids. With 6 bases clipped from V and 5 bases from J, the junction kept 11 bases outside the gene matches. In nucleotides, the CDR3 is TGTGCCAGCAGGGTACGACTAGCGGTCCTCAACAATGAGCAGTTCTTC. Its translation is CASRVRLAVLNNEQFF.

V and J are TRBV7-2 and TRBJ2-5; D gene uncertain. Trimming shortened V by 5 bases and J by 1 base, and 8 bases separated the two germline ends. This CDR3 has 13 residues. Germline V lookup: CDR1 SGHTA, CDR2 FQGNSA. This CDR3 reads CASSLAAQETQYF. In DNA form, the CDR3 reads TGTGCCAGCAGCCTCGCGGCCCAAGAGACCCAGTACTTC. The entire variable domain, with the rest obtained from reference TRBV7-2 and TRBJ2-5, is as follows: GAGVSQSPSNKVTEKGKDVELRCDPISGHTALYWYRQSLGQGLEFLIYFQGNSAPDKSGLPSDRFSAERTGGSVSTLTIQRTQQEDSAVYLCASSLAAQETQYFGPGTRLLVL.

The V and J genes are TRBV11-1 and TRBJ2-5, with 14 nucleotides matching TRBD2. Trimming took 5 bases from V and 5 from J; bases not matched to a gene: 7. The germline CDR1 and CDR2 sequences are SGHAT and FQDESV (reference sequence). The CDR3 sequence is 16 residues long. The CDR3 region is CASSPTSGGAWETQYF. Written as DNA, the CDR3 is TGTGCCAGCAGCCCGACTAGCGGGGGGGCGTGGGAGACCCAGTACTTC.

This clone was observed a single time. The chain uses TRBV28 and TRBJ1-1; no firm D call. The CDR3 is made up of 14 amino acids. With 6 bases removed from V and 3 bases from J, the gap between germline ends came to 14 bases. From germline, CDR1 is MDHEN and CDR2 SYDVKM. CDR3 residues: CASSLSAGDTEAFF. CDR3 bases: TGTGCCAGCAGCTTGTCGGCCGGGGACACTGAAGCTTTCTTT.

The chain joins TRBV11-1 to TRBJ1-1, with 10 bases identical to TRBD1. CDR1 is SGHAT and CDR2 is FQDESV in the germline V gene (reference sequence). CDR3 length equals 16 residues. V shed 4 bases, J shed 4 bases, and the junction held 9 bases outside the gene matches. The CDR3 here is CASSYRQGASSTEAFF. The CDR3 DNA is TGTGCCAGCAGCTACCGACAGGGGGCGTCGAGCACTGAAGCTTTCTTT.

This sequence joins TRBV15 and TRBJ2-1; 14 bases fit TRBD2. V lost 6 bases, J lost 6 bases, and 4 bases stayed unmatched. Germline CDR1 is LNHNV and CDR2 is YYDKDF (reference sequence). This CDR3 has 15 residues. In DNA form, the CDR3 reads TGTGCCACCAGAAATGGACTAGCGGGGGGCAATGAGCAGTTCTTC. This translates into CATRNGLAGGNEQFF.

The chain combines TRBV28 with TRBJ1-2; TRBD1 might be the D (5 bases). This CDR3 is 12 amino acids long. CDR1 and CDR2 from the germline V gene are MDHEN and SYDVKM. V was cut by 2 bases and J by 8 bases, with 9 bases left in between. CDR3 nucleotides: TGTGCCAGCAGTTTAGGGAACAGGGGCTACACCTTC. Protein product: CASSLGNRGYTF.

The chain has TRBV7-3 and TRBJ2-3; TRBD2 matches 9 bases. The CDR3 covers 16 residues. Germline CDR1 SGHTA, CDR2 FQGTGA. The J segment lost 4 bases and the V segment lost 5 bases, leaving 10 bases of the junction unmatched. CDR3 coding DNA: TGTGCCAGCAGCCCTCCGGGGGTAGCGGGGGCAGATACGCAGTATTTT. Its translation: CASSPPGVAGADTQYF.

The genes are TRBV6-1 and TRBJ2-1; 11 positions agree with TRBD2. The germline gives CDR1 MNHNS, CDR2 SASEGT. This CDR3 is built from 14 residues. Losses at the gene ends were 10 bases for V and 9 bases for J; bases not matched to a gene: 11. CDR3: CANSLAGGLSEQFF. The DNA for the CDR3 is TGTGCCAACTCTTTAGCGGGAGGGCTGAGTGAGCAGTTCTTC.

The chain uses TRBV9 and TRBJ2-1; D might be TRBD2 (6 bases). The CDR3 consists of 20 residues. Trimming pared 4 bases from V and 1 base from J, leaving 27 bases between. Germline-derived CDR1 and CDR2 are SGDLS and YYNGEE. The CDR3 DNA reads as TGTGCCAGCAGCCCGCGGGTTGGGCGGGGAACCGGTAGGTCCTACAATGAGCAGTTCTTC. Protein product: CASSPRVGRGTGRSYNEQFF.

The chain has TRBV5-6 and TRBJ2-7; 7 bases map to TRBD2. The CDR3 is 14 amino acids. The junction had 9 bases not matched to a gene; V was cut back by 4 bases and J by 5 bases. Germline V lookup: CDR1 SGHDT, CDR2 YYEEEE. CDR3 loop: CASSLNGGTNEQYF. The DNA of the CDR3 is TGTGCCAGCAGCCTCAACGGGGGGACTAACGAGCAGTACTTC. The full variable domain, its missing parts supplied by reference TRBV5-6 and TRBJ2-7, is DAGVTQSPTHLIKTRGQQVTLRCSPKSGHDTVSWYQQALGQGPQFIFQYYEEEERQRGNFPDRFSGHQFPNYSSELNVNALLLGDSALYLCASSLNGGTNEQYFGPGTRLTVT.

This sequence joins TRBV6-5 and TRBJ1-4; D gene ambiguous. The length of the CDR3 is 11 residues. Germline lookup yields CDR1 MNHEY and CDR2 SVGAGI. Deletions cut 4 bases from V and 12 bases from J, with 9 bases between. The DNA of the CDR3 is TGTGCCAGCAGTTCTGGACTGGAACTGTTTTTT. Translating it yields CASSSGLELFF.

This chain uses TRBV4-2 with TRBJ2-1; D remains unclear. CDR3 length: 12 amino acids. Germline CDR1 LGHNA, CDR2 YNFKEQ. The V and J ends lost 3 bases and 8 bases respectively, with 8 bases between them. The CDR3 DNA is TGTGCCAGCAGCCACGCGGTTGATGAGCAGTTCTTC. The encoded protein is CASSHAVDEQFF.

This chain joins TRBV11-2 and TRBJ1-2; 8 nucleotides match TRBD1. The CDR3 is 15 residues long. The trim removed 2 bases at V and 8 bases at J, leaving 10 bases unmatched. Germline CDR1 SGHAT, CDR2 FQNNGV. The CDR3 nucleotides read TGTGCCAGCAGCTTATTTGGCGGACAGGGAGAGGGCTACACCTTC. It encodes CASSLFGGQGEGYTF.

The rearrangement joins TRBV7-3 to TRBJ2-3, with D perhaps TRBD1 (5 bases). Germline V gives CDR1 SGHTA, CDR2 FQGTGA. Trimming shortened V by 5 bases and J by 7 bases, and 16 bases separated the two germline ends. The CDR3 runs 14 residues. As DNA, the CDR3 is TGTGCCAGCAGCCAGGACGGACAACGGAATACGCAGTATTTT. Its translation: CASSQDGQRNTQYF.

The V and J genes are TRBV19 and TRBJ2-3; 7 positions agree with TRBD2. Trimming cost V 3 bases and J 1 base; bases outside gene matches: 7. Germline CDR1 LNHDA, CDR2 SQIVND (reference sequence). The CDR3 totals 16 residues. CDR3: CASSIFVAGGTDTQYF. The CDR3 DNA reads TGTGCCAGTAGTATCTTTGTGGCGGGGGGCACAGATACGCAGTATTTT.

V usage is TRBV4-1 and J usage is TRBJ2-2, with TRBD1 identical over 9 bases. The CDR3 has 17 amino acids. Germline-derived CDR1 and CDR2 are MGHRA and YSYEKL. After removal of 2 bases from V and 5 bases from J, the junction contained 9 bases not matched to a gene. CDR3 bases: TGCGCCAGCAGCCAACATCCGGAGACAGGGGGTACCGGGGAGCTGTTTTTT. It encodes CASSQHPETGGTGELFF.